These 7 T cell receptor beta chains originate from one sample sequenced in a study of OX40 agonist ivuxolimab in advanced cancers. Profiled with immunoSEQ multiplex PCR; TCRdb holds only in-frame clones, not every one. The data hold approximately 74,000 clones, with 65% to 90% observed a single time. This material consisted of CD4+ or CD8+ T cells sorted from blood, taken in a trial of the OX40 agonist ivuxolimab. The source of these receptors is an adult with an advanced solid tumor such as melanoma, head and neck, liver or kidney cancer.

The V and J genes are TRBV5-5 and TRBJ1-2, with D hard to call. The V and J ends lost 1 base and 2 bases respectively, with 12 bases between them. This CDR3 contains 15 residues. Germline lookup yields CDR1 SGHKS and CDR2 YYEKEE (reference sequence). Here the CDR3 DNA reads TGTGCCAGCAGCTTGTCGGCCAGTTCGAACTATGGCTACACCTTC. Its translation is CASSLSASSNYGYTF.

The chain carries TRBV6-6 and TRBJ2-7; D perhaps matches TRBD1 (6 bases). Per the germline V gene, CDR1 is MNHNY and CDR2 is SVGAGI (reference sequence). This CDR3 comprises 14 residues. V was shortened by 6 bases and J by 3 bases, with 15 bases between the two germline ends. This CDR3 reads CASRPDRFFYEQYF. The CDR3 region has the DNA TGTGCCAGCAGACCGGACAGATTCTTCTACGAGCAGTACTTC.

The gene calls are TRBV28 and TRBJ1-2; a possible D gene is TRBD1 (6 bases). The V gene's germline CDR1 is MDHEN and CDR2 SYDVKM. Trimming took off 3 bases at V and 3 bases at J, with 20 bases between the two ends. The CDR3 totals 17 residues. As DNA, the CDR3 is TGTGCCAGCAGTTTCCCAGGGGCCGCTTTCCTTGACTATGGCTACACCTTC. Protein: CASSFPGAAFLDYGYTF.

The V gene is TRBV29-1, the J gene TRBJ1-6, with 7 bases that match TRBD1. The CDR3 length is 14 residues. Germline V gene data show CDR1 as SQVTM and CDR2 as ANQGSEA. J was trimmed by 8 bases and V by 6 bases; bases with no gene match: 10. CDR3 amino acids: CSVRKTGKDSPLHF. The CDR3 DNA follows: TGCAGCGTCCGCAAGACAGGGAAGGATTCACCCCTCCACTTT.

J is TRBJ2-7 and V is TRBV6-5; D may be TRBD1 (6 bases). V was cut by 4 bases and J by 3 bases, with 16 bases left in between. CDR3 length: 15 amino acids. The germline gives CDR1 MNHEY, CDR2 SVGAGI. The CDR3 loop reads CASSSGDATLYEQYF. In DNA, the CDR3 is TGTGCCAGCAGTTCAGGGGACGCTACTCTCTACGAGCAGTACTTC.

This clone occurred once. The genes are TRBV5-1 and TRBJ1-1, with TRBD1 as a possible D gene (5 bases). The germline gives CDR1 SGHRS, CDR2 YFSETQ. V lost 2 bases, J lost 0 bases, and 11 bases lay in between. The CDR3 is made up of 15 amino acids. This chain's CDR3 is CASSFRAGLNTEAFF. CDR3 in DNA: TGCGCCAGCAGCTTCAGGGCAGGGTTGAACACTGAAGCTTTCTTT.

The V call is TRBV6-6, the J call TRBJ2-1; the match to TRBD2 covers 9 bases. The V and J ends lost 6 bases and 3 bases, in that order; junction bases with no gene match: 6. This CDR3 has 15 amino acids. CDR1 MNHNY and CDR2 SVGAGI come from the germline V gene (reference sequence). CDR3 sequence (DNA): TGTGCCAGCAGGGACATGCGGGGGGGCTACAATGAGCAGTTCTTC. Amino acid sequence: CASRDMRGGYNEQFF.